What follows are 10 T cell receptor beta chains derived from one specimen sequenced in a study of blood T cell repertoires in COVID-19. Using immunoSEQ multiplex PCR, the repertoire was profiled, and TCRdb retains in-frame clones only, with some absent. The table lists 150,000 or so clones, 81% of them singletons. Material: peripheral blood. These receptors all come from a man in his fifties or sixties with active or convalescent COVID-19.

The CDR3 nucleotides read TGTGCCAGCAGTCGCCTTCAGGGTTACAAACTGTTTTTT. Translation: CASSRLQGYKLFF. The chain has TRBV6-5 and TRBJ1-4; maybe TRBD1 (5 bases). Looked up from germline, CDR1 is MNHEY and CDR2 is SVGAGI. V gave up 5 bases and J gave up 11 bases, with 15 bases separating them. CDR3 length: 13 residues.

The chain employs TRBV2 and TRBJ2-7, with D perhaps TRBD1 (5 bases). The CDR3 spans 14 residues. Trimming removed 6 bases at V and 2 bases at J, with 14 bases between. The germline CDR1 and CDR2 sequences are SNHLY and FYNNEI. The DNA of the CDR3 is TGTGCCAGCAGGGATGGACACCGAACCTACGAGCAGTACTTC. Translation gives CASRDGHRTYEQYF.

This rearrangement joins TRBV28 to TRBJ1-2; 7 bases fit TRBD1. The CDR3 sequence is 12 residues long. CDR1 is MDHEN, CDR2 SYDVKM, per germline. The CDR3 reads CAGGGLNYGYTF. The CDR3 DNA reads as TGTGCAGGGGGCGGACTCAACTATGGCTACACCTTC.

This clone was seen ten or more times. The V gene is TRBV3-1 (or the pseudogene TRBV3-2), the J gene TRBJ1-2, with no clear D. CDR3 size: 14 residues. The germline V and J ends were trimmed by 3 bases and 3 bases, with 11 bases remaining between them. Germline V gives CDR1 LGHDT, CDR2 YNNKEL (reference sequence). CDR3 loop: CASSQTTADYGYTF. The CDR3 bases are TGTGCCAGCAGCCAGACCACAGCAGACTATGGCTACACCTTC.

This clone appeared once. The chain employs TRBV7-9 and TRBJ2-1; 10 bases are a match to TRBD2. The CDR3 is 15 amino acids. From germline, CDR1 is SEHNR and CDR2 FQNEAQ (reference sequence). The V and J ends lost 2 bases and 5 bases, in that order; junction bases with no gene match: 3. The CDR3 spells CASSLRAGGHNEQFF. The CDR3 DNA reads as TGTGCCAGCAGCTTACGAGCGGGGGGGCACAATGAGCAGTTCTTC.

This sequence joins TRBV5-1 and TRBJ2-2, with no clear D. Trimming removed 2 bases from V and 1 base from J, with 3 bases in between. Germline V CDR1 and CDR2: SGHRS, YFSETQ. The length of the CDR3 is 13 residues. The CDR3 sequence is CASSFQNTGELFF. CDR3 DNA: TGCGCCAGCAGCTTCCAGAACACCGGGGAGCTGTTTTTT.

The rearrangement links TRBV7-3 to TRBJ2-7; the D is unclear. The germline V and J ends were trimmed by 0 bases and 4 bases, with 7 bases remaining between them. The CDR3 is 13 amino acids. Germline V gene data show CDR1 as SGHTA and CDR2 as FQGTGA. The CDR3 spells CASSLTYGYEQYF. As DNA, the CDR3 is TGTGCCAGCAGCTTAACGTACGGGTACGAGCAGTACTTC.

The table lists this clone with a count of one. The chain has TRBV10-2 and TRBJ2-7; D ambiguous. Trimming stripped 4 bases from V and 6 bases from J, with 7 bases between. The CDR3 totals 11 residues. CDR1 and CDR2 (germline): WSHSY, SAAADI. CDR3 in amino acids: CASSGGPEQYF. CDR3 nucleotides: TGCGCCAGCAGTGGAGGTCCCGAGCAGTACTTC.

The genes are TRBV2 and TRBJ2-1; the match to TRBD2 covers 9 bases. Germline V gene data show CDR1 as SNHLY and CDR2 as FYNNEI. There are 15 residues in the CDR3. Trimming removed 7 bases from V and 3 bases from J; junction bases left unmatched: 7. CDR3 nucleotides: TGTGCCAGCATGCTAAGCGGGGGGCTCTACAATGAGCAGTTCTTC. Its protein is CASMLSGGLYNEQFF.

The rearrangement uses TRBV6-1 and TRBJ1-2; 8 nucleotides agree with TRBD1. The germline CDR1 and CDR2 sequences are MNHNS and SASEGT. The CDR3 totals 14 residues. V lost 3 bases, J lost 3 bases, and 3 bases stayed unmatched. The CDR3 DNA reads TGTGCCAGCAGTGAGGCAGGGGGCGACTATGGCTACACCTTC. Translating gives CASSEAGGDYGYTF.